This TCR beta chain was captured in a study of vaccination and CD4 T cells after COVID-19. Study findings and constraints: Relatively small numbers of convalescent patients were studied, with no early post-infection timepoints included. Reactive clonotype counts went from median roughly 19 after infection to 30 to 45 after vaccination, nonsignificantly.

With respect to this clonotype: The antigen remains unidentified.

Described time point: late sampling 161 to 241 days after vaccination in three convalescent patients. TCRdb processed the PCR reads anew with MiXCR; each CDR3 protein has one entry. The table includes just under 30,000 distinct CDR3 sequences, 45% to 50% detected once. The V gene's germline CDR1 is MNHEY and CDR2 SMNVEV (reference sequence). V lost 3 bases to trimming and J lost 5 bases; unmatched junction nucleotides: 12. This CDR3 has 16 residues. This receptor was taken from a human donor who had recovered from COVID-19. The chain joins TRBV27 to TRBJ2-5; 7 bases are shared with TRBD2. The specimen was CD4+ T cells from blood, collected about 7 months after SARS-CoV-2 vaccination. The chain's CDR3 is CASSFGTGGTWETQYF. CDR3 in DNA: TGTGCCAGCAGTTTTGGAACGGGAGGAACCTGGGAGACCCAGTACTTC.